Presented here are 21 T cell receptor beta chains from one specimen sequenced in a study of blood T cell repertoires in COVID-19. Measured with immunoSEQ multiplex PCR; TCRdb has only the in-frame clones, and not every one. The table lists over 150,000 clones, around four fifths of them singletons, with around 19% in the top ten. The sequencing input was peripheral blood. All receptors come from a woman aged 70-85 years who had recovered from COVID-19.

In DNA form, the CDR3 reads TGTGCCAGCAGCTCCCCCCGGGAGGGAAACACTGAAGCTTTCTTT. Protein sequence: CASSSPREGNTEAFF. The chain joins TRBV5-4 to TRBJ1-1; D is unresolved. CDR3 size: 15 residues. CDR1 and CDR2 from the germline V gene are SGHNT and YYREEE (reference sequence). V was pared by 3 bases and J by 2 bases, with 14 bases between.

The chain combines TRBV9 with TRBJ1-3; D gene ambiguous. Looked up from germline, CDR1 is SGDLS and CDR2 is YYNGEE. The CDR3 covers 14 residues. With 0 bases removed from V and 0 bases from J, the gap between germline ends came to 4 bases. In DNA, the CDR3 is TGTGCCAGCAGCGTAGCTCCCTCTGGAAACACCATATATTTT. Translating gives CASSVAPSGNTIYF.

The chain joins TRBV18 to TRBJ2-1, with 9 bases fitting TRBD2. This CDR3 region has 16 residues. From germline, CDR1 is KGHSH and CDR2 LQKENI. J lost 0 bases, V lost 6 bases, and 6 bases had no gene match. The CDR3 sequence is CASSPSGASSYNEQFF. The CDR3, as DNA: TGTGCCAGCTCCCCTAGCGGGGCGAGCTCCTACAATGAGCAGTTCTTC.

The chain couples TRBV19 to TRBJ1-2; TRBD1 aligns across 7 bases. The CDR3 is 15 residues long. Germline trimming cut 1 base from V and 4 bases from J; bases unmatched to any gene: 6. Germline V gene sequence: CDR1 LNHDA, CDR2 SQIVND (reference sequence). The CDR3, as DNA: TGTGCCAGTAGTATAGGCGTGGGACAGACCTATGGCTACACCTTC. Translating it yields CASSIGVGQTYGYTF.

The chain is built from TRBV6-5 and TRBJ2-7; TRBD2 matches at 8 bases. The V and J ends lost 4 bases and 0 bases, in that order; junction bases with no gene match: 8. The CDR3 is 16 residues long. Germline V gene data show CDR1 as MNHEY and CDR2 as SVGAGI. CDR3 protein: CASSSSGAGGSYEQYF. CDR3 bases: TGTGCCAGCAGTTCCTCGGGGGCGGGGGGCTCCTACGAGCAGTACTTC.

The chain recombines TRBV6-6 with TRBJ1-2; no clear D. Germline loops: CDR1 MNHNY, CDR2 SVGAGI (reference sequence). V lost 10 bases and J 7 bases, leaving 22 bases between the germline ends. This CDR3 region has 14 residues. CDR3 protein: CATNRELMRAGYTF. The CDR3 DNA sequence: TGTGCCACGAATAGAGAACTTATGCGGGCTGGCTACACCTTC.

For the CDR3, the DNA is TGTGCCTGGAATCCTGGAGCCACAGATACGCAGTATTTT. It translates to CAWNPGATDTQYF. J is TRBJ2-3 and V is TRBV30; no clear D. Between the trimmed V and J ends, which lost 4 bases and 2 bases, there was a span of 10 bases. The CDR3 has 13 amino acids. CDR1 is GTSNPN, CDR2 SVGIG, per germline (reference sequence).

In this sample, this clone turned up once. The CDR3 sequence is CASSYSIRGSSGYTF. Here the CDR3 DNA reads TGTGCCAGCAGTTACTCGATAAGGGGCTCATCGGGCTACACCTTC. V gene TRBV6-5 combines with J gene TRBJ1-2; perhaps TRBD1 as D (5 bases). V was pared by 0 bases and J by 8 bases, with 16 bases between. The CDR3 is made up of 15 amino acids. Germline loops: CDR1 MNHEY, CDR2 SVGAGI.

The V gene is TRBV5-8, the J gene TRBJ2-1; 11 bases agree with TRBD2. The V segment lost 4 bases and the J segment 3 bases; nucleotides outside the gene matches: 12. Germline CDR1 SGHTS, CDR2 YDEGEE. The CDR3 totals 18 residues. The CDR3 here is CASSPAAPTSGDYNEQFF. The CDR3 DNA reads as TGTGCCAGCAGCCCGGCCGCCCCGACTAGCGGGGACTACAATGAGCAGTTCTTC.

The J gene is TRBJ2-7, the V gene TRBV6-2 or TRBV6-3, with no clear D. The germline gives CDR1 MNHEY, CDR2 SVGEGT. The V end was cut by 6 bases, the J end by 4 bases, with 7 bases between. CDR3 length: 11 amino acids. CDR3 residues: CASSPLYEQYF. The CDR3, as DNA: TGTGCCAGCAGCCCGTTATACGAGCAGTACTTC.

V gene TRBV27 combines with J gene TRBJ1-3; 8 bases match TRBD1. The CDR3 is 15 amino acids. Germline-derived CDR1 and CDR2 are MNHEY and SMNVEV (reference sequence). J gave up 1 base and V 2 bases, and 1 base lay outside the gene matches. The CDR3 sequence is CASSLQGASGNTIYF. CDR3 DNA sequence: TGTGCCAGCAGTTTACAGGGGGCTTCTGGAAACACCATATATTTT.

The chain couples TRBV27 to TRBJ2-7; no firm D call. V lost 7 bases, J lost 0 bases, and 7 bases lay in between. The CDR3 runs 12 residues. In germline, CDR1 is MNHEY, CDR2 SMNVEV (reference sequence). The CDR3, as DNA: TGTGCCAGCACCTCTAGCTCCTACGAGCAGTACTTC. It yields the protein CASTSSSYEQYF.

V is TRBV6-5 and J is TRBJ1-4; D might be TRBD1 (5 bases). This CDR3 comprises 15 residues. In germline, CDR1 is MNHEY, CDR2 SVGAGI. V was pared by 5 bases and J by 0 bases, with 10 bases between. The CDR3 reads CASSPDRTTNEKLFF. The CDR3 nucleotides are TGTGCCAGCAGTCCCGACAGAACAACTAATGAAAAACTGTTTTTT.

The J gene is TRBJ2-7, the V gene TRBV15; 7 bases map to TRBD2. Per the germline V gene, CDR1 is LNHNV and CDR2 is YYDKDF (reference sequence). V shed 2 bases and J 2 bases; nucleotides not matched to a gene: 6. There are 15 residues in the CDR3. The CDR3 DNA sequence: TGTGCCACCAGCAGATGGGGGGGTCTGGCCTACGAGCAGTACTTC. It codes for CATSRWGGLAYEQYF.

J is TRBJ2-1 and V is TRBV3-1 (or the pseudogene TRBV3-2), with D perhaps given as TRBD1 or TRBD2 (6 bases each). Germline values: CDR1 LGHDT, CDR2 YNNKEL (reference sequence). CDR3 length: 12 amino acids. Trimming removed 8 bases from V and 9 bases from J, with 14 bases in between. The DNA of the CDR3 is TGTGCCAGCCGCCGGGGGCCGGCTGAGCAGTTCTTC. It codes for CASRRGPAEQFF.

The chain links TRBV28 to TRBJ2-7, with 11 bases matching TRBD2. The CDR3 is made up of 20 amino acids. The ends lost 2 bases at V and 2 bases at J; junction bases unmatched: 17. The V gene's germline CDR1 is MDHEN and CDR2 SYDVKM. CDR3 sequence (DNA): TGTGCCAGCAGTTTAGTGGTGGTTGGGACTAGCGGCCTTGCCCCCTACGAGCAGTACTTC. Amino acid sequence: CASSLVVVGTSGLAPYEQYF.

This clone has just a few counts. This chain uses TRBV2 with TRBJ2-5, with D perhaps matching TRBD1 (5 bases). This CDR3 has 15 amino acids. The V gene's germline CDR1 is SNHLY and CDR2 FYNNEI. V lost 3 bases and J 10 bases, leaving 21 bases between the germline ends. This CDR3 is CASSDPRVGLGDQYF. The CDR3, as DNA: TGTGCCAGCAGTGACCCCAGGGTCGGGCTTGGTGACCAGTACTTC.

The CDR3 spells CASDRANSPLHF. The DNA of the CDR3 is TGTGCCTCGGACAGGGCAAATTCACCCCTCCACTTT. This chain links TRBV30 with TRBJ1-6; 8 bases fit TRBD1. Germline trimming cut 7 bases from V and 7 bases from J; bases unmatched to any gene: 3. The CDR3 sequence is 12 residues long. Germline V CDR1 and CDR2: GTSNPN, SVGIG (reference sequence).

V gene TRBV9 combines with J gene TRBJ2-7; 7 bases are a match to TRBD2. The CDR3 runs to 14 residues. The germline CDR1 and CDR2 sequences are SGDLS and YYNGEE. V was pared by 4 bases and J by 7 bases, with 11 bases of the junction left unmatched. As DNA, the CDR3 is TGTGCCAGCAGCCCCCAACTAGCGACGGGGGAGCAGTACTTC. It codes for CASSPQLATGEQYF.

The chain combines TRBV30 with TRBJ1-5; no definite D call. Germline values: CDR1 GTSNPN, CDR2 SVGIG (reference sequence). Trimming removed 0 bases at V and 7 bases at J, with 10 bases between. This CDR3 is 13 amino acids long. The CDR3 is CAWSVFRGQPQHF. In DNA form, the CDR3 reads TGTGCCTGGAGTGTATTTAGAGGGCAGCCCCAGCATTTT.

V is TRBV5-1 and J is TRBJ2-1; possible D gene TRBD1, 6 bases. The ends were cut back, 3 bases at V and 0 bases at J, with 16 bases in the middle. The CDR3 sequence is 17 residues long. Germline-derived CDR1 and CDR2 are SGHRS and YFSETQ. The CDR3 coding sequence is TGCGCCAGCAGCTGGATGCCGGGACACAGCTCCTACAATGAGCAGTTCTTC. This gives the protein CASSWMPGHSSYNEQFF.